The 13 T cell receptor beta chains in this list originate from one sample, sequenced in a study of blood T cell repertoires in COVID-19. The protocol was immunoSEQ multiplex PCR, while the TCRdb copy is restricted to in-frame clones and leaves out a portion. Altogether 200,000 to 300,000 clones are present, 80% to 85% being singletons, with the ten largest covering under 15%. The specimen was peripheral blood. The source is a woman aged 55-75 years with active or convalescent COVID-19.

The chain links TRBV19 to TRBJ1-1; D is uncertain. CDR3 size: 13 residues. V dropped 4 bases and J dropped 3 bases, with 9 bases sitting between them. Germline assignment: CDR1 LNHDA and CDR2 SQIVND (reference sequence). The CDR3 nucleotides are TGTGCCAGTAGTACCCGGTTGGACACTGAAGCTTTCTTT. It specifies CASSTRLDTEAFF. The full variable domain, completed using reference TRBV19 and TRBJ1-1, is DGGITQSPKYLFRKEGQNVTLSCEQNLNHDAMYWYRQDPGQGLRLIYYSQIVNDFQKGDIAEGYSVSREKKESFPLTVTSAQKNPTAFYLCASSTRLDTEAFFGQGTRLTVV.

The chain recombines TRBV6-2 or TRBV6-3 with TRBJ2-7; the match to TRBD2 covers 10 bases. The CDR3 is 15 residues long. J gave up 4 bases and V 4 bases, and 7 bases lay outside the gene matches. Germline lookup yields CDR1 MNHEY and CDR2 SVGEGT. The CDR3 sequence is CASSSLLAGLYEQYF. In DNA form, the CDR3 reads TGTGCCAGCAGTTCCCTACTAGCGGGGCTGTACGAGCAGTACTTC.

This chain connects TRBV12-3 or TRBV12-4 to TRBJ1-4; possible D gene TRBD1, 5 bases. The CDR3 sequence is 13 residues long. The V and J ends lost 6 bases and 7 bases respectively, with 12 bases between them. In nucleotides, the CDR3 is TGTGCCAGCAGCCAGGGCTATGGTGAAAAACTGTTTTTT. This gives the protein CASSQGYGEKLFF.

In this sample, this clone turned up a few times. V usage is TRBV30 and J usage is TRBJ2-7; TRBD2 matches 7 bases. The CDR3 is made up of 16 amino acids. Unmatched junction bases numbered 16, after V lost 2 bases and J lost 6 bases. CDR1 is GTSNPN, CDR2 SVGIG, per germline (reference sequence). CDR3 sequence reads: CAWSPSRVAGVGEQYF. CDR3 in DNA: TGTGCCTGGAGTCCATCCCGAGTGGCGGGGGTAGGCGAGCAGTACTTC.

This rearrangement joins TRBV6-5 to TRBJ1-6; 11 bases are shared with TRBD1. The CDR3 runs 15 residues. Unmatched junction bases numbered 3, after V lost 2 bases and J lost 9 bases. Germline V gives CDR1 MNHEY, CDR2 SVGAGI. The CDR3 coding sequence is TGTGCCAGCAGTTACCTCGGACAGGGGGCTTCACCCCTCCACTTT. Amino acid sequence: CASSYLGQGASPLHF.

The gene calls are TRBV6-1 and TRBJ2-7, with D possibly being TRBD2 (6 bases). CDR3 length: 16 amino acids. Germline V gene lookup returns CDR1 MNHNS and CDR2 SASEGT. Trimming pared 4 bases from V and 0 bases from J, leaving 16 bases between. CDR3 sequence reads: CASSGGRGAASYEQYF. CDR3 coding DNA: TGTGCCAGCAGTGGAGGGCGGGGAGCCGCCTCCTACGAGCAGTACTTC.

This chain connects TRBV2 to TRBJ2-6; D is unclear. Germline assignment: CDR1 SNHLY and CDR2 FYNNEI. The V end lost 6 bases, the J end lost 0 bases, and 9 bases lay between the germline ends. The CDR3 has 15 residues. CDR3 nucleotides: TGTGCCAGCAGCCCCTGGCCCTCTGGGGCCAACGTCCTGACTTTC. Amino acid sequence: CASSPWPSGANVLTF.

The sample holds many counts of this clone. The chain carries TRBV12-3 or TRBV12-4 and TRBJ1-1, with a possible D match to TRBD1 (5 bases). V lost 6 bases, J lost 0 bases, and 8 bases lay in between. This CDR3 contains 13 residues. In DNA, the CDR3 is TGTGCCAGCAGACTGACAGTGAACACTGAAGCTTTCTTT. It is translated as CASRLTVNTEAFF.

This sequence joins TRBV5-1 and TRBJ1-1; D possibly corresponds to TRBD1 (6 bases). V lost 2 bases, J lost 3 bases, and 20 bases lay in between. CDR1 is SGHRS and CDR2 is YFSETQ in the germline V gene. The CDR3 consists of 17 residues. The CDR3 nucleotides read TGCGCCAGCAGCTTTGGGGGGGCGCGGTGGATGGACACTGAAGCTTTCTTT. Its protein is CASSFGGARWMDTEAFF.

The chain carries TRBV5-1 and TRBJ2-1, with a weak D call TRBD2 (6 bases). V lost 2 bases to trimming and J lost 4 bases, with 10 bases between them. CDR3 size: 14 residues. CDR1 is SGHRS and CDR2 is YFSETQ in the germline V gene. CDR3 bases: TGCGCCAGCAGCTTCGGAGGGGTATACAATGAGCAGTTCTTC. Translated: CASSFGGVYNEQFF.

The chain links TRBV2 to TRBJ2-3; no reliable D call. This CDR3 region has 12 residues. The germline V gene encodes CDR1 SNHLY and CDR2 FYNNEI. Trimming cost V 6 bases and J 9 bases, with 13 bases left between them. CDR3 coding DNA: TGTGCCAGCAGCCCATCCGGGTCGACGCAGTATTTT. As protein: CASSPSGSTQYF.

The chain uses TRBV6-6 and TRBJ1-1; no reliable D call. Germline V CDR1 and CDR2: MNHNY, SVGAGI (reference sequence). Trimming removed 2 bases from V and 2 bases from J, with 6 bases in between. The CDR3 totals 13 residues. In nucleotides, the CDR3 is TGTGCCAGCAGTTACAGGAGCAACACTGAAGCTTTCTTT. Protein: CASSYRSNTEAFF.

The chain carries TRBV7-8 and TRBJ1-2, with 9 bases matching TRBD1. The CDR3 has 15 amino acids. Losses at the gene ends were 4 bases for V and 4 bases for J; bases not matched to a gene: 7. Germline-derived CDR1 and CDR2 are SGHVS and FQNEAQ. The CDR3 reads CASSSPGQGTYGYTF. The DNA of the CDR3 is TGTGCCAGCAGCTCCCCGGGACAGGGCACCTATGGCTACACCTTC.